Below are 19 T cell receptor beta chains sequenced from a single sample in a study of read filtering for tumor transcriptome and immune sequencing. From 400 to 450 ng of RNA, a library with molecular barcoded alpha/delta and beta/gamma adaptors was made. TCRdb re-analysed the reads in MiXCR, keeping a single row per CDR3 protein. In the table there are 20,000 or so distinct CDR3 sequences, more than 20% of which are singletons. The material sequenced was a population of CD138-negative cells sorted from bone marrow. The receptors stem from a donor at least 40 years old with multiple myeloma.

Comments on this clonotype: A clone one base away is much larger, so this may be a read error. V usage is TRBV28 and J usage is TRBJ2-5; 10 nucleotides agree with TRBD2. The CDR3 extends over 15 amino acids. Germline V CDR1 and CDR2: MDHEN, SYDVKM. The CDR3 loop is CASSFALAGAEIQYF. Written as DNA, the CDR3 is TGTGCCAGCAGTTTCGCTCTAGCGGGAGCAGAGATCCAGTACTTC.

The V gene is TRBV2, the J gene TRBJ2-4; perhaps TRBD2 as D (5 bases). Trimming removed 11 bases at V and 0 bases at J, with 17 bases between. Per germline, CDR1 SNHLY and CDR2 FYNNEI. The CDR3 totals 15 residues. CDR3 in amino acids: CAGMFSELAKNIQYF. The CDR3 DNA is TGTGCCGGCATGTTTAGCGAACTAGCCAAAAACATTCAGTACTTC.

Only a few counts were recorded for this clonotype. This chain links TRBV16 with TRBJ2-3; 8 bases align to TRBD1. The ends lost 4 bases at V and 6 bases at J; junction bases unmatched: 6. The CDR3 contains 14 residues. From germline, CDR1 is KGHSY and CDR2 FQNENV. CDR3 DNA sequence: TGTGCCAGCAGCCCGCAGGGGGCATTGGATACGCAGTATTTT. As protein: CASSPQGALDTQYF.

This clonotype has ten or more counts. The rearrangement links TRBV7-9 to TRBJ1-1; no definite D call. This CDR3 contains 14 residues. V was trimmed by 5 bases and J by 4 bases, leaving 14 bases between them. Germline CDR1 is SEHNR and CDR2 is FQNEAQ (reference sequence). The CDR3 loop reads CASSPELDRTEAFF. DNA of the CDR3: TGTGCCAGCAGCCCCGAATTGGACCGCACTGAAGCTTTCTTT.

The sample holds a few counts of this clonotype. The chain carries TRBV3-1 and TRBJ2-3, with a weak D call TRBD2 (5 bases). This CDR3 has 14 amino acids. Germline V gives CDR1 LGHDT, CDR2 YNNKEL (reference sequence). V was pared by 1 base and J by 0 bases, with 5 bases between. The CDR3: CASSQGGSTDTQYF. The CDR3 region has the DNA TGTGCCAGCAGCCAAGGAGGGAGCACAGATACGCAGTATTTT.

This clonotype has more than one count but fewer than ten. The gene calls are TRBV29-1 and TRBJ2-2, with D perhaps matching TRBD2 (6 bases). V gave up 6 bases and J gave up 7 bases, with 15 bases separating them. Germline CDR1 is SQVTM and CDR2 is ANQGSEA. The CDR3 is 13 residues long. The CDR3 loop is CSVATIGGGELFF. DNA of the CDR3: TGCAGCGTCGCAACAATCGGGGGCGGGGAGCTGTTTTTT.

The chain uses TRBV29-1 and TRBJ2-1; D is possibly TRBD1 (5 bases). This CDR3 contains 13 residues. Germline assignment: CDR1 SQVTM and CDR2 ANQGSEA. V lost 4 bases to trimming and J lost 4 bases, with 11 bases between them. The CDR3: CSVGGRTYNEQFF. The CDR3 DNA is TGCAGCGTTGGGGGCAGGACGTACAATGAGCAGTTCTTC.

This clonotype was observed a few times. This chain uses TRBV2 with TRBJ2-3; 13 bases align to TRBD2. CDR3 length equals 15 residues. Germline trimming cut 7 bases from V and 5 bases from J; bases unmatched to any gene: 6. Germline V CDR1 and CDR2: SNHLY, FYNNEI. The CDR3 DNA is TGTGCCAGCACCAAAACTAGCGGGAGGGAAGATACGCAGTATTTT. It translates to CASTKTSGREDTQYF.

This clonotype has ten or more counts. The CDR3 region is CASSPLNRGRTPYEQYF. For the CDR3, the DNA is TGTGCCAGCAGCCCCCTCAACCGGGGGCGTACTCCCTACGAGCAGTACTTC. The chain is built from TRBV11-2 and TRBJ2-7; D might be TRBD1 or TRBD2, each matching 6 bases. This CDR3 comprises 17 residues. The V end lost 5 bases, the J end lost 2 bases, and 22 bases lay between the germline ends. Germline CDR1 SGHAT, CDR2 FQNNGV.

The chain couples TRBV14 to TRBJ2-3; D gene unclear. CDR3 length: 14 amino acids. With 6 bases removed from V and 2 bases from J, the gap between germline ends came to 12 bases. The germline V gene encodes CDR1 SGHDN and CDR2 FVKESK. CDR3 nucleotide sequence: TGTGCCAGCAGGAGCGAATATCTCACAGATACGCAGTATTTT. It yields the protein CASRSEYLTDTQYF.

This clonotype was observed a few times. The chain couples TRBV28 to TRBJ1-1; TRBD1 aligns across 7 bases. The CDR3 is made up of 15 amino acids. The germline V gene has CDR1 MDHEN and CDR2 SYDVKM. Germline trimming cut 10 bases from V and 0 bases from J; bases unmatched to any gene: 11. CDR3 loop: CAIRTPGQLNTEAFF. The DNA for the CDR3 is TGTGCCATCCGAACTCCGGGACAGCTGAACACTGAAGCTTTCTTT.

This clonotype has a handful of counts. The chain links TRBV6-4 to TRBJ2-1; TRBD2 aligns across 7 bases. The CDR3 extends over 15 amino acids. The germline CDR1 and CDR2 sequences are MRHNA and SNTAGT. The V and J ends lost 3 bases and 4 bases, in that order; junction bases with no gene match: 6. In nucleotides, the CDR3 is TGTGCCAGCAGTGAAGGGAGGGAGGTGTACAATGAGCAGTTCTTC. Translating gives CASSEGREVYNEQFF.

This clonotype was counted many times. The chain is built from TRBV28 and TRBJ1-1, with TRBD1 identical over 9 bases. The V gene end was trimmed by 5 bases and the J gene end by 5 bases; junction bases not matched to a gene: 6. The CDR3 spans 14 residues. CDR1 is MDHEN, CDR2 SYDVKM, per germline. DNA for the CDR3: TGTGCCAGCAGTCTGACAGGGGGTGAGACTGAAGCTTTCTTT. The encoded protein is CASSLTGGETEAFF.

As concerns this clonotype: This may be a read error: a much more frequent sequence differs by one nucleotide. The V and J genes are TRBV7-9 and TRBJ1-5; no definite D call. Trimming pared 4 bases from V and 5 bases from J, leaving 12 bases between. Germline CDR1 and CDR2: SEHNR and FQNEAQ (reference sequence). The CDR3 has 14 amino acids. CDR3 sequence reads: CASSSSAEDQPQHF. DNA of the CDR3: TGTGCCAGCAGCTCGTCGGCTGAAGATCAGCCCCAGCATTTT.

This clonotype was found many times. The CDR3 DNA is TGTGCCAGCAGTTCATCCGGGACAGGGCTGGGAAAGCCCCAGCATTTT. Its protein product is CASSSSGTGLGKPQHF. The rearrangement links TRBV12-3 or TRBV12-4 to TRBJ1-5; 9 bases map to TRBD1. This CDR3 has 16 residues. Trimming removed 4 bases from V and 8 bases from J; junction bases left unmatched: 12.

This clonotype was seen at least ten times. The J gene is TRBJ2-1, the V gene TRBV5-5; no clear D. This CDR3 has 13 residues. The germline V gene has CDR1 SGHKS and CDR2 YYEKEE (reference sequence). The ends were cut back, 2 bases at V and 8 bases at J, with 11 bases in the middle. CDR3 nucleotide sequence: TGTGCCAGCAGCTTTTTTGGTTATCATGAGCAGTTCTTC. Protein product: CASSFFGYHEQFF.

The rearrangement joins TRBV29-1 to TRBJ2-7; 8 nucleotides line up with TRBD2. This CDR3 region has 13 residues. Trimming took 5 bases from V and 5 from J; bases not matched to a gene: 8. Germline V CDR1 and CDR2: SQVTM, ANQGSEA. The CDR3 sequence is CSVRGRRDDEQYF. The CDR3 bases are TGCAGCGTTCGCGGGAGGAGGGATGACGAGCAGTACTTC.

This clonotype was observed at least ten times. The rearrangement uses TRBV28 and TRBJ1-6; D is ambiguous. This CDR3 region has 14 residues. Germline CDR1 reads MDHEN; CDR2 reads SYDVKM. Trimming took 2 bases from V and 9 from J, leaving 11 bases between them. The CDR3 is CASSLRILVSPLHF. DNA for the CDR3: TGTGCCAGCAGTTTACGGATCCTTGTTTCACCCCTCCACTTT.

In this sample, this clonotype is medium-sized (0.01 to 0.1%). The V call is TRBV10-2, the J call TRBJ1-5; 9 bases map to TRBD1. This CDR3 is 16 amino acids long. J was trimmed by 5 bases and V by 3 bases; bases with no gene match: 8. CDR1 is WSHSY, CDR2 SAAADI, per germline. The CDR3 nucleotides read TGCGCCAGCAGTGAAACCCGGACAGGGGATTATCAGCCCCAGCATTTT. Its translation is CASSETRTGDYQPQHF.